Shown below are 24 T cell receptor beta chains from a single sample sequenced in a study of shared clonotypes between healthy human individuals. Clones were read by immunoSEQ multiplex PCR, and TCRdb kept only the in-frame ones, dropping some. The sample lists about 480,000 clones; around 79% were seen once. Sequencing was done on a sample of PBMCs. The receptors shown here come from a woman in her thirties or forties in good health. Some clones in this sample may be carry-over from other donors' samples.

This clone has just one count. The chain recombines TRBV7-9 with TRBJ1-6, with D maybe TRBD1 (6 bases). The germline CDR1 and CDR2 sequences are SEHNR and FQNEAQ (reference sequence). This CDR3 is 16 amino acids long. V was shortened by 2 bases and J by 8 bases, with 16 bases between the two germline ends. CDR3 residues: CASSLSGPGADSPLHF. CDR3 DNA sequence: TGTGCCAGCAGCTTATCTGGTCCAGGGGCGGATTCACCCCTCCACTTT.

The V gene is TRBV4-1, the J gene TRBJ2-7; D is possibly TRBD1 (6 bases). Germline V gene lookup returns CDR1 MGHRA and CDR2 YSYEKL. CDR3 length: 15 residues. Trimming took 4 bases from V and 0 from J, leaving 13 bases between them. The CDR3 DNA sequence: TGCGCCAGCAGCCTAGGGGGTGTGAGCTCCTACGAGCAGTACTTC. This translates into CASSLGGVSSYEQYF.

In the case of this clone: This specimen includes other DNA sequences encoding the same CDR3. The J gene is TRBJ2-2, the V gene TRBV19, with 13 nucleotides matching TRBD2. From germline, CDR1 is LNHDA and CDR2 SQIVND (reference sequence). The CDR3 consists of 15 residues. With 4 bases clipped from V and 5 bases from J, the junction kept 1 base outside the gene matches. This CDR3 reads CASSRTSGSTGELFF. The CDR3 DNA reads as TGTGCCAGTAGTAGGACTAGCGGGAGTACCGGGGAGCTGTTTTTT.

Details on this clone: A read error may produce the germline difference seen at one junction end. The V call is TRBV5-1, the J call TRBJ2-3, with D possibly being TRBD1 (6 bases). Germline values: CDR1 SGHRS, CDR2 YFSETQ. The CDR3 spans 14 residues. The DNA for the CDR3 is TGCGCCAACAGCTTGGACAGTAATACAGATACGCAGTATTTT. Translated, it gives CANSLDSNTDTQYF.

Only one count was recorded for this clone. J is TRBJ2-3 and V is TRBV14; 10 nucleotides match TRBD2. Trimming cost V 1 base and J 8 bases; bases outside gene matches: 9. Germline CDR1 SGHDN, CDR2 FVKESK. This CDR3 is 16 amino acids long. The CDR3 spells CASSQVPAGGRGTQYF. CDR3 bases: TGTGCCAGCAGCCAAGTTCCAGCGGGAGGGCGGGGTACGCAGTATTTT.

The gene calls are TRBV7-3 and TRBJ2-1; 8 positions agree with TRBD2. CDR1 and CDR2 from the germline V gene are SGHTA and FQGTGA. Losses at the gene ends were 2 bases for V and 7 bases for J; bases not matched to a gene: 7. CDR3 size: 15 residues. CDR3 coding DNA: TGTGCCAGCAGCTTAGGAGCGGGAGTCTCTAATGAGCAGTTCTTC. Amino acids: CASSLGAGVSNEQFF.

The chain carries TRBV30 and TRBJ2-3, with TRBD2 matching over 14 bases. Germline assignment: CDR1 GTSNPN and CDR2 SVGIG (reference sequence). CDR3 length: 18 residues. The V segment lost 1 base and the J segment 1 base; nucleotides outside the gene matches: 7. The CDR3 region is CAWSDPPGLAGGTDTQYF. CDR3 bases: TGTGCCTGGAGTGACCCACCGGGACTAGCGGGAGGCACAGATACGCAGTATTTT.

The rearrangement joins TRBV5-1 to TRBJ2-7; perhaps D is TRBD1 or TRBD2 (5 bases each). Deletions cut 4 bases from V and 2 bases from J, with 13 bases between. Germline loops: CDR1 SGHRS, CDR2 YFSETQ. The CDR3 contains 14 residues. This CDR3 is CASSPRDDAYEQYF. The CDR3 DNA sequence: TGCGCCAGCAGCCCCCGGGACGACGCCTACGAGCAGTACTTC.

This chain connects TRBV15 to TRBJ2-1, with D perhaps matching TRBD2 (6 bases). The ends were cut back, 3 bases at V and 5 bases at J, with 17 bases in the middle. The CDR3 covers 16 residues. Germline loops: CDR1 LNHNV, CDR2 YYDKDF (reference sequence). The DNA for the CDR3 is TGTGCCACCAGCAGGCCAGCGGGCGAAAATCACAATGAGCAGTTCTTC. Its translation is CATSRPAGENHNEQFF.

CDR3 bases: TGTGCCAGCAGCTCTCGGGGGACTAGCGGGAGCACCGGGGAGCTGTTTTTT. Translation gives CASSSRGTSGSTGELFF. The chain combines TRBV7-3 with TRBJ2-2; TRBD2 agrees at 14 bases. V shed 4 bases, J shed 4 bases, and the junction held 5 bases outside the gene matches. The CDR3 is made up of 17 amino acids. Germline CDR1 SGHTA, CDR2 FQGTGA. The full variable domain, its missing parts supplied by reference TRBV7-3 and TRBJ2-2, is GAGVSQTPSNKVTEKGKYVELRCDPISGHTALYWYRQSLGQGPEFLIYFQGTGAADDSGLPNDRFFAVRPEGSVSTLKIQRTERGDSAVYLCASSSRGTSGSTGELFFGEGSRLTVL.

This chain links TRBV4-1 with TRBJ1-1, with 7 positions matching TRBD1. V gave up 4 bases and J gave up 4 bases; unmatched junction bases: 15. Per the germline V gene, CDR1 is MGHRA and CDR2 is YSYEKL. The CDR3 sequence is 17 residues long. The CDR3 here is CASSPVAARGRGTEAFF. The CDR3, as DNA: TGCGCCAGCAGCCCGGTCGCGGCTAGGGGGCGAGGCACTGAAGCTTTCTTT.

The chain uses TRBV2 and TRBJ2-5; D is perhaps TRBD1 (5 bases). The CDR3 spans 15 residues. V dropped 3 bases and J dropped 11 bases, with 22 bases sitting between them. Germline-derived CDR1 and CDR2 are SNHLY and FYNNEI. The CDR3 loop is CASSDSRAQWMKQYF. CDR3 nucleotides: TGTGCCAGCAGTGATTCCAGGGCCCAGTGGATGAAGCAGTACTTC.

A note on this clone: Other DNA sequences in the sample encode the same CDR3. V usage is TRBV30 and J usage is TRBJ1-3, with D maybe TRBD1 (5 bases). V was clipped by 2 bases and J by 2 bases, with 7 bases between them. The CDR3 sequence is 13 residues long. CDR1 GTSNPN and CDR2 SVGIG come from the germline V gene (reference sequence). The CDR3 nucleotides are TGTGCCTGGAGTCAAGGGGCTGGAAACACCATATATTTT. Its translation: CAWSQGAGNTIYF.

CDR3 sequence reads: CSVEDRTSGLDTQYF. CDR3 coding DNA: TGCAGCGTTGAAGATCGGACTAGCGGGTTAGATACGCAGTATTTT. The chain recombines TRBV29-1 with TRBJ2-3; TRBD2 aligns across 11 bases. With 0 bases clipped from V and 5 bases from J, the junction kept 4 bases outside the gene matches. The CDR3 runs 15 residues. CDR1 and CDR2 from the germline V gene are SQVTM and ANQGSEA.

This clone was detected once. CDR3 nucleotide sequence: TGCGCCAGCAGCTTGGGCGGGACGGGAGGCCCCTACGAGCAGTACTTC. Encoded protein: CASSLGGTGGPYEQYF. This chain joins TRBV5-1 and TRBJ2-7; 7 nucleotides agree with TRBD2. This CDR3 spans 16 amino acids. Germline V gene data show CDR1 as SGHRS and CDR2 as YFSETQ. Losses at the gene ends were 0 bases for V and 2 bases for J; bases not matched to a gene: 8.

The V gene is TRBV5-1, the J gene TRBJ2-1; 11 bases map to TRBD2. CDR1 is SGHRS, CDR2 YFSETQ, per germline. This CDR3 contains 16 residues. The J segment lost 9 bases and the V segment lost 0 bases, leaving 8 bases of the junction unmatched. The CDR3 DNA is TGCGCCAGCAGCTTGGCCCAAACTAGCGGGAGTGTTGAGCAGTTCTTC. Translation: CASSLAQTSGSVEQFF.

The V and J genes are TRBV5-1 and TRBJ2-1; D might be TRBD1 (6 bases). Per germline, CDR1 SGHRS and CDR2 YFSETQ. The CDR3 totals 12 residues. V shed 4 bases and J shed 8 bases, with 10 bases lying between them. The CDR3 loop is CASSQGPYEQFF. The DNA for the CDR3 is TGCGCCAGCAGCCAGGGGCCCTATGAGCAGTTCTTC.

The J gene is TRBJ2-1, the V gene TRBV7-9, with TRBD2 matching 8 bases. Germline-derived CDR1 and CDR2 are SEHNR and FQNEAQ (reference sequence). The CDR3 has 14 residues. With 1 base clipped from V and 8 bases from J, the junction kept 4 bases outside the gene matches. The CDR3 coding sequence is TGTGCCAGCAGCTTAGGGACTAGCTTCGATGAGCAGTTCTTC. Translated: CASSLGTSFDEQFF.

The chain has TRBV19 and TRBJ2-1, with 7 bases that match TRBD2. Looked up from germline, CDR1 is LNHDA and CDR2 is SQIVND (reference sequence). J lost 6 bases, V lost 5 bases, and 7 bases had no gene match. The CDR3 covers 14 residues. CDR3 nucleotide sequence: TGTGCCAGTAGTCGTGGGGGGGTTTTCAATGAGCAGTTCTTC. Protein product: CASSRGGVFNEQFF.

The chain has TRBV10-3 and TRBJ2-1; perhaps TRBD2 as D (6 bases). Germline CDR1 reads ENHRY; CDR2 reads SYGVKD. V dropped 0 bases and J dropped 0 bases, with 9 bases sitting between them. The CDR3 is 16 amino acids. Written as DNA, the CDR3 is TGTGCCATCAGTGAGTCGGGACTGTCCTCCTACAATGAGCAGTTCTTC. Translating it yields CAISESGLSSYNEQFF.

The genes are TRBV10-1 and TRBJ2-7; TRBD2 aligns across 11 bases. Germline trimming cut 4 bases from V and 3 bases from J; bases unmatched to any gene: 11. CDR1 is WNHNN and CDR2 is SYGVQD in the germline V gene (reference sequence). The CDR3 is 17 amino acids. The CDR3 region has the DNA TGCGCCAGCAGTGTAGGTCCCGGGACTAGCGGTAACTACGAGCAGTACTTC. It yields the protein CASSVGPGTSGNYEQYF.

The CDR3 is CASSSNRESYEQYF. In DNA, the CDR3 is TGTGCCAGCAGCTCAAACAGGGAGTCCTACGAGCAGTACTTC. The gene calls are TRBV11-2 and TRBJ2-7; TRBD1 is a possible D gene (6 bases). Germline V gene lookup returns CDR1 SGHAT and CDR2 FQNNGV. The CDR3 consists of 14 residues. V was trimmed by 4 bases and J by 1 base, leaving 11 bases between them.

As for this clone: Other DNA sequences in the same sample also yield this CDR3. V usage is TRBV7-9 and J usage is TRBJ2-3; 9 bases fit TRBD2. This CDR3 comprises 15 residues. Germline CDR1 and CDR2: SEHNR and FQNEAQ (reference sequence). V shed 5 bases, J shed 0 bases, and the junction held 3 bases outside the gene matches. CDR3 amino acids: CASSPLAGSTDTQYF. The CDR3 nucleotides are TGTGCCAGCAGCCCACTAGCGGGCAGCACAGATACGCAGTATTTT.

This clone was recorded once. The CDR3 is CASSNGVAGASYEQYF. The CDR3 DNA is TGTGCCAGCTCAAACGGGGTGGCAGGGGCGTCCTACGAGCAGTACTTC. The chain combines TRBV18 with TRBJ2-5; perhaps TRBD1 as D (6 bases). Gene TRBJ2-7 matches the end of the DNA better, so the J call may be wrong. This CDR3 is built from 16 residues. Germline V gene sequence: CDR1 KGHSH, CDR2 LQKENI.